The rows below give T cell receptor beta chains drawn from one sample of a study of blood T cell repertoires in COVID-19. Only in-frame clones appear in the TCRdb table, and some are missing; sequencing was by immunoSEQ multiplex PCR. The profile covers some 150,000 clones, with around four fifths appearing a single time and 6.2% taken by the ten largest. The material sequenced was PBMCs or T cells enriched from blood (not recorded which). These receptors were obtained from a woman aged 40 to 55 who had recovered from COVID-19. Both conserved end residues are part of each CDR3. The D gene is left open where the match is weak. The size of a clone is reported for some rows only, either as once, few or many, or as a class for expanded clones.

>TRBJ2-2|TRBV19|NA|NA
TGTGCCAGTAACCCCACCCGGGGTGGCACCGGGGAGCTGTTTTTT
CASNPTRGGTGELFF
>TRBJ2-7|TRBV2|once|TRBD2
TGTGCCAGCGGTGGTCTAGCGGGTCCCTACGAGCAGTACTTC
CASGGLAGPYEQYF
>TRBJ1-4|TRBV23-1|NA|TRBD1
TGCGCCAGCAATAGGGGGCAGGCCGCAATGATTTATGAAAAACTGTTTTTT
CASNRGQAAMIYEKLFF
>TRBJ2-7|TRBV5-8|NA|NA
TGTGCCAGCAGCCCGTGGGACACCTACGAGCAGTACTTC
CASSPWDTYEQYF
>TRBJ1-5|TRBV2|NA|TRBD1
TGTGCCAGCAGTGAGGGGACAGGGGGGTTTCAGCCCCAGCATTTT
CASSEGTGGFQPQHF
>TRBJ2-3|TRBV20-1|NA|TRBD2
TGCAGTGCTAGTGTTAGCGGGGTCGGGACAGATACGCAGTATTTT
CSASVSGVGTDTQYF
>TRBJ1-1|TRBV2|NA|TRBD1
TGTGCCAGCAGTGACTTCCGACAGGGGAACACTGAAGCTTTCTTT
CASSDFRQGNTEAFF
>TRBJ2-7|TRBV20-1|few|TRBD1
TGCAGTGGGGGGACAGGGTTCGAGCAGTACTTC
CSGGTGFEQYF
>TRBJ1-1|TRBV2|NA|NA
TGTGCCAGCAGCAAAAGTGGCCCGAACACTGAAGCTTTCTTT
CASSKSGPNTEAFF
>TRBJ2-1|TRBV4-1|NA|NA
TGCGCCAGCAGCCAAGGAGGAAATGAGCAGTTCTTC
CASSQGGNEQFF
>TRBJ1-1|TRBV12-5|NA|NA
TGTGCTAGTGGTTGGGGGCTGTTAAACACTGAAGCTTTCTTT
CASGWGLLNTEAFF
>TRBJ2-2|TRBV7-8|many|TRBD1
TGTGCCAGCAGCCCCCGGGACAGGGGCTCAAACACCGGGGAGCTGTTTTTT
CASSPRDRGSNTGELFF
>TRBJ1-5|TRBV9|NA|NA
TGTGCCAGCAGCGCTGGAGCGGTGGATCAGCCCCAGCATTTT
CASSAGAVDQPQHF
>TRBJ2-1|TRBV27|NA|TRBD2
TGTGCCAGCAGTTCCTCCGGACTAGCGGGTCACAATGAGCAGTTCTTC
CASSSSGLAGHNEQFF
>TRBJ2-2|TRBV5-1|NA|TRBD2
TGCGCCAGCAGCAGAACTAGCGGGAGTTTCGCCGGGGAGCTGTTTTTT
CASSRTSGSFAGELFF
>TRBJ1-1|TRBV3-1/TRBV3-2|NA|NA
TGTGCCAGCAGCCTCCAGGGGAACACTGAAGCTTTCTTT
CASSLQGNTEAFF
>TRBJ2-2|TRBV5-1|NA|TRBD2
TGCGCCAGCAGCTCACGGACTAGCGGAACCGGGGAGCTGTTTTTT
CASSSRTSGTGELFF